This T cell receptor (beta chain) was obtained from a study of control samples from healthy donors and cancer patients. V lost 2 bases, J lost 7 bases, and 7 bases stayed unmatched. CDR3 length equals 15 residues. CDR1 and CDR2 (germline): SGHRS, YFSETQ. The data were produced by immunoSEQ multiplex PCR, yet TCRdb's version contains in-frame clones alone and is incomplete. The table has tens of thousands of clones, 75% to 95% seen once. This TCR was recovered from a man aged 50 to 60 in good health. This sequence joins TRBV5-1 and TRBJ2-5; TRBD1 agrees at 11 bases. Sequenced: blood. The chain's CDR3 is CASSFLDRGQGTQYF. DNA for the CDR3: TGCGCCAGCAGCTTCCTGGACAGGGGGCAGGGGACCCAGTACTTC.